This TCR beta chain is drawn from a study of blood T cell repertoires in COVID-19. About the research overall: Donors in the United States, Italy and Spain gave samples during acute or convalescent COVID-19. In each case, the material was cDNA or gDNA derived from T cells, B-cell-depleted T cells, or PBMCs.

Losses at the gene ends were 4 bases for V and 2 bases for J; bases not matched to a gene: 7. The CDR3 loop spans 16 amino acids. Germline values: CDR1 MNHNS, CDR2 SASEGT. Generated by immunoSEQ multiplex PCR, the TCRdb table keeps only in-frame clones and is missing some. The data contain 180,000 or so clones, around four fifths of them singletons. The sample comprised peripheral blood. This clonotype was sampled from a woman aged 40 to 50 with COVID-19, enrolled during active disease. This chain connects TRBV6-1 to TRBJ2-2; 7 nucleotides line up with TRBD1. CDR3 sequence: CASSVRRQGNTGELFF. The CDR3 region has the DNA TGTGCCAGCAGTGTTCGCCGACAGGGTAACACCGGGGAGCTGTTTTTT.